Described below is a single T cell receptor (beta chain) sequence and its context. The antigen it recognizes is unknown. Qualities for individual bases were not recorded, and no much larger clone is one base off. The method was the immunoSEQ multiplex PCR assay. The authors' analysis ran thus. To diagnose cytomegalovirus status from the catalog of TCR beta chain sequences, a statistical classification framework was built. TCRdb mirrors the immuneACCESS table, restricted to in-frame sequences. Some clones are absent from its copies; in checked studies, under half trace to an unresolved V gene, and the reason for the others is unknown. V and J calls and clone size are given by that table; D and trimming were obtained from the DNA. Here the sample has 160,000 or so clones; roughly 83% occur a single time. The ten top clones hold about 9.4% of the sample. The sample originates from a study of cytomegalovirus exposure and HLA in healthy donors (dated 2017 in TCRdb). Concerning the study at large: A later analysis indicated that the 120 or so validation repertoires were generated on the platform also employed for the approximately 700 repertoires of the first cohort. The study was designed to test whether signatures of past pathogen exposure could be identified by cataloging public T cell receptors. Along with the approximately 700-subject first cohort, a separate validation cohort of over a hundred different subjects was used. The study combined high-throughput TCR immunosequencing, statistical association of individual TCRs with disease status, and machine learning to predict cytomegalovirus infection status.

The germline V gene encodes CDR1 SGHDT and CDR2 YYEEEE. The junction shows trimming of 1 base on V and 6 bases on J, plus 11 bases between the germline ends. The CDR3 runs 14 amino acids, cysteine and phenylalanine included. Only the CDR3 portion is preserved as DNA: 42 bases, with reading frame beginning at the first base. Separate from the roughly 660-subject first cohort, the validation cohort of about 110 subjects was the group to which the donors belonged. The paper as a whole reports these results and caveats: The authors suggested that the approach could potentially be generalized to other disease states and immunological phenotypes. In vitro tests confirmed that a few of the cytomegalovirus-associated TCR beta chains recognize cytomegalovirus antigens. The validation cohort had no HLA typing available for a later analysis, so co-occurrence within that cohort was assessed over all 120 repertoires. A total of about 180 TCR beta chains were listed by the study as associated with cytomegalovirus. In both the original and validation cohorts, the classifier was reported to diagnose cytomegalovirus status with high specificity and sensitivity. Most TCR sequences were observed very rarely across donors, whereas some public TCRs were present in many individuals. In a later analysis, TCRs clustered in the first cohort were found to also tend to co-occur in the roughly 120 validation repertoires, with 94% of cluster scores above 0.

Sequenced: PBMCs. The rearrangement combines TRBV5-6 with TRBJ1-5; a tentative D match to TRBD1 spans 6 bases. This TCR was recovered from a man younger than 40 in good health and CMV-seropositive. CDR3 loop: CASSLITGTQPQHF. DNA sequence: TGTGCCAGCAGCTTGATCACAGGGACTCAGCCCCAGCATTTT.